Below, one T cell receptor (beta chain) is given with its context. The sample originates from a study of blood T cell repertoires in COVID-19. CDR1 is LNHDA and CDR2 is SQIVND in the germline V gene (reference sequence). This CDR3 is built from 13 residues. V lost 10 bases and J 0 bases, leaving 12 bases between the germline ends. Measured with immunoSEQ multiplex PCR; TCRdb has only the in-frame clones, and not every one. The sample lists approximately 190,000 clones; roughly 90% were seen once. What was sequenced was peripheral blood. The receptor's source is a man aged 50-59 years with acute or convalescent COVID-19. The chain has TRBV19 and TRBJ1-1; D may be TRBD1 (6 bases). The CDR3 loop is CATKDRVNTEAFF. The CDR3, as DNA: TGTGCCACAAAGGACAGAGTGAACACTGAAGCTTTCTTT.